These 18 T cell receptor beta chains share one sample of origin, sequenced in a study of cytomegalovirus exposure and HLA in healthy donors. Assay used: immunoSEQ multiplex PCR; TCRdb lists only in-frame clones, some missing. In the table there are some 170,000 clones, about 87% of which are singletons. The sample was PBMCs. The receptors were gathered from a woman younger than 45 in good health and CMV-seronegative.

The chain couples TRBV30 to TRBJ1-6; the D gene is possibly TRBD1 (5 bases). Germline V gene lookup returns CDR1 GTSNPN and CDR2 SVGIG (reference sequence). The CDR3 extends over 15 amino acids. V was trimmed by 2 bases and J by 8 bases, leaving 16 bases between them. The CDR3 loop reads CAWSSGHGGDSPLHF. In nucleotides, the CDR3 is TGTGCCTGGAGTTCCGGACATGGTGGGGATTCACCCCTCCACTTT.

V is TRBV6-1 and J is TRBJ2-7; the match to TRBD1 covers 8 bases. J gave up 2 bases and V 6 bases, and 0 bases lay outside the gene matches. The germline V gene encodes CDR1 MNHNS and CDR2 SASEGT. The CDR3 spans 12 residues. The CDR3 DNA reads as TGTGCCAGCAGACAGGGGGCCTACGAGCAGTACTTC. As protein: CASRQGAYEQYF.

This sequence joins TRBV7-6 and TRBJ2-1; TRBD2 agrees at 11 bases. Trimming took 1 base from V and 9 from J; bases not matched to a gene: 8. Germline V CDR1 and CDR2: SGHVS, FNYEAQ. This CDR3 contains 16 residues. DNA for the CDR3: TGTGCCAGCAGCTTAGGGGGACTAGCGGCGGGCAGTGAGCAGTTCTTC. As protein: CASSLGGLAAGSEQFF.

The V call is TRBV10-3, the J call TRBJ2-7; 9 bases match TRBD1. The CDR3 consists of 17 residues. Germline CDR1 reads ENHRY; CDR2 reads SYGVKD. The junction had 9 bases not matched to a gene; V was cut back by 2 bases and J by 1 base. The CDR3 DNA reads as TGTGCCATCAGTGAGCGAAAGCCGGGACAGGGATCCTACGAGCAGTACTTC. Its protein is CAISERKPGQGSYEQYF.

The gene calls are TRBV19 and TRBJ1-1, with 8 bases matching TRBD1. J lost 4 bases, V lost 5 bases, and 6 bases had no gene match. The CDR3 is 14 amino acids. The germline CDR1 and CDR2 sequences are LNHDA and SQIVND (reference sequence). The CDR3 here is CASSDRGPTTEAFF. The CDR3 DNA reads TGTGCCAGTAGTGACAGGGGCCCGACCACTGAAGCTTTCTTT.

The V call is TRBV13, the J call TRBJ2-7; 13 bases map to TRBD2. Unmatched junction bases numbered 5, after V lost 5 bases and J lost 4 bases. The CDR3 totals 15 residues. Germline CDR1 is PRHDT and CDR2 is FYEKMQ (reference sequence). This chain's CDR3 is CASSAPTSGGYEQYF. The CDR3 coding sequence is TGTGCCAGCAGCGCCCCGACTAGCGGGGGGTACGAGCAGTACTTC.

The chain has TRBV19 and TRBJ2-3; 11 nucleotides line up with TRBD2. This CDR3 has 20 residues. The junction had 24 bases not matched to a gene; V was cut back by 5 bases and J by 8 bases. Germline loops: CDR1 LNHDA, CDR2 SQIVND (reference sequence). CDR3 DNA: TGTGCCAGTAGTCCCAGGCCCCCCGGCTGGGGTAGCGGGGGGGCAGGTACGCAGTATTTT. Protein: CASSPRPPGWGSGGAGTQYF.

This clone appeared a single time. The chain uses TRBV18 and TRBJ1-1; a weak D match, TRBD1 (6 bases). The CDR3 sequence is 15 residues long. CDR1 is KGHSH and CDR2 is LQKENI in the germline V gene. The V end lost 3 bases, the J end lost 1 base, and 12 bases lay between the germline ends. For the CDR3, the DNA is TGTGCCAGCTCACCGAAGGACAGTCCGAACACTGAAGCTTTCTTT. Protein product: CASSPKDSPNTEAFF.

This clone came up once. The chain uses TRBV10-2 and TRBJ1-5; the match to TRBD1 covers 8 bases. V lost 6 bases, J lost 4 bases, and 5 bases stayed unmatched. The length of the CDR3 is 14 residues. Germline CDR1 is WSHSY and CDR2 is SAAADI. CDR3 sequence reads: CASRGQAPNQPQHF. The CDR3 DNA sequence: TGCGCCAGCAGGGGACAGGCACCAAATCAGCCCCAGCATTTT.

The rearrangement links TRBV6-5 to TRBJ2-7, with TRBD1 matching 8 bases. The germline CDR1 and CDR2 sequences are MNHEY and SVGAGI. This CDR3 region has 15 residues. V shed 4 bases and J 0 bases; nucleotides not matched to a gene: 5. The CDR3: CASSSGTGLSYEQYF. The CDR3 DNA sequence: TGTGCCAGCAGTTCCGGGACAGGCCTCTCCTACGAGCAGTACTTC.

This chain joins TRBV18 and TRBJ2-7, with 8 bases that match TRBD1. The CDR3 has 15 residues. V dropped 2 bases and J dropped 4; count of bases not matched to a gene: 7. Germline CDR1 is KGHSH and CDR2 is LQKENI. CDR3 in amino acids: CASSPKAGGSYEQYF. CDR3 in DNA: TGTGCCAGCTCACCAAAGGCAGGGGGCTCTTACGAGCAGTACTTC. Variable domain in full (rest from reference TRBV18 and TRBJ2-7): NAGVMQNPRHLVRRRGQEARLRCSPMKGHSHVYWYRQLPEEGLKFMVYLQKENIIDESGMPKERFSAEFPKEGPSILRIQQVVRGDSAAYFCASSPKAGGSYEQYFGPGTRLTVT.

V and J are TRBV12-5 and TRBJ2-7; the match to TRBD2 covers 8 bases. V lost 0 bases and J lost 1; bases outside the gene matches: 8. The CDR3 is made up of 17 amino acids. Germline loops: CDR1 LGHNT, CDR2 FRNRAP. The CDR3 DNA reads as TGTGCTAGTGGTTTGGTACTAGGGACTAGAACATCCTACGAGCAGTACTTC. Its protein product is CASGLVLGTRTSYEQYF.

This clone was counted only a few times. CDR3 residues: CSASRGSEQYF. CDR3 DNA: TGCAGTGCGAGCCGCGGAAGCGAGCAGTACTTC. The chain is built from TRBV20-1 and TRBJ2-7; D is ambiguous. V was shortened by 6 bases and J by 6 bases, with 12 bases between the two germline ends. CDR3 length equals 11 residues. Germline-derived CDR1 and CDR2 are DFQATT and SNEGSKA (reference sequence).

The rearrangement uses TRBV7-6 and TRBJ2-7; maybe TRBD2 (6 bases). Trimming took off 5 bases at V and 6 bases at J, with 20 bases between the two ends. Germline V gene lookup returns CDR1 SGHVS and CDR2 FNYEAQ. CDR3 size: 15 residues. The CDR3 region is CASSPIKEGAAEQYF. CDR3 bases: TGTGCCAGCAGCCCAATAAAGGAGGGAGCCGCCGAGCAGTACTTC.

The rearrangement uses TRBV10-1 and TRBJ1-1; 10 nucleotides align to TRBD1. Germline CDR1 and CDR2: WNHNN and SYGVQD (reference sequence). The CDR3 sequence is 13 residues long. The junction had 5 bases not matched to a gene; V was cut back by 6 bases and J by 7 bases. CDR3 loop: CASRGQGHGEAFF. CDR3 bases: TGCGCCAGCAGGGGACAGGGGCATGGTGAAGCTTTCTTT.

The J gene is TRBJ2-3, the V gene TRBV4-2, with 11 bases matching TRBD2. The CDR3 has 18 residues. Germline loops: CDR1 LGHNA, CDR2 YNFKEQ. With 3 bases clipped from V and 1 base from J, the junction kept 9 bases outside the gene matches. The CDR3 DNA reads as TGTGCCAGCAGCCAGATCGCCGGTAGCGGGGGGGGCACAGATACGCAGTATTTT. This codes for CASSQIAGSGGGTDTQYF.

The chain couples TRBV7-9 to TRBJ1-2; TRBD1 matches 7 bases. V lost 5 bases and J lost 0; bases outside the gene matches: 9. This CDR3 region has 16 residues. CDR1 SEHNR and CDR2 FQNEAQ come from the germline V gene (reference sequence). The CDR3 region is CASSRDSSQANYGYTF. In DNA form, the CDR3 reads TGTGCCAGCAGCCGGGACAGCTCCCAAGCTAACTATGGCTACACCTTC.

The rearrangement links TRBV6-1 to TRBJ2-1, with a possible D match to TRBD2 (5 bases). Trimming cost V 5 bases and J 8 bases, with 16 bases left between them. Germline loops: CDR1 MNHNS, CDR2 SASEGT. The CDR3 totals 14 residues. CDR3 in amino acids: CASSSPLAPDEQFF. CDR3 nucleotides: TGTGCCAGCAGTTCACCCCTAGCTCCTGATGAGCAGTTCTTC.